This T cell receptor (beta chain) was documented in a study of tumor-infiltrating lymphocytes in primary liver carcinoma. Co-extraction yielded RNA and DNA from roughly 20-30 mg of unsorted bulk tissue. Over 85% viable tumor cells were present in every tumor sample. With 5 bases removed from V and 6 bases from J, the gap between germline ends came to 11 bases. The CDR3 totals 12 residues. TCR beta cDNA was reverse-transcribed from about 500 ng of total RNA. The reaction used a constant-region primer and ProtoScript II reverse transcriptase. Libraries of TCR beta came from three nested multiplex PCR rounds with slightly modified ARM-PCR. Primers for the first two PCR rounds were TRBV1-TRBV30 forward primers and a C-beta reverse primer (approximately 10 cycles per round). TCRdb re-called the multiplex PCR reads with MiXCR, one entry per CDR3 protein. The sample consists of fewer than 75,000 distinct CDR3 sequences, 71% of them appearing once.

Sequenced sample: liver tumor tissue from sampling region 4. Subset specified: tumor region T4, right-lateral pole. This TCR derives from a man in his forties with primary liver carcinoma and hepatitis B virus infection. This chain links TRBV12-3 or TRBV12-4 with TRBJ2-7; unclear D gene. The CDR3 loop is CASSIWSREQYF. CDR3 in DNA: TGTGCCAGCAGTATATGGTCCCGCGAGCAGTACTTC.